A selection of T cell receptor beta chains follows, all from one sample in a study of metastatic and nonmetastatic thyroid tumors. Via MiXCR, TCRdb re-called the PCR reads. Of roughly 14,000 clones in the sample, 20% to 25% are singletons; the top ten hold over 6%. Sample: tumor tissue. The receptors here all came from a female donor with papillary thyroid cancer or a benign thyroid nodule (not recorded which). Some clones in this sample may be carry-over from other donors' samples. CDR3s include the opening cysteine and the closing phenylalanine or tryptophan. Only part of the rows carry a size: once, few, many, or a class if the clone is expanded.

v_gene: TRBV7-3; j_gene: TRBJ1-2; abundance: many; CDR3aa: CASSLGGGDGYTF
v_gene: TRBV20-1; j_gene: TRBJ2-1; abundance: NA; CDR3aa: CSARAPGTLPVEQFF
v_gene: TRBV27; j_gene: TRBJ2-3; abundance: few; CDR3aa: CASSLKRGGTGDTQYF
v_gene: TRBV5-1; j_gene: TRBJ2-5; abundance: many; CDR3aa: CASSATGHETQYF
v_gene: TRBV7-8; j_gene: TRBJ2-2; abundance: many; CDR3aa: CASSLKTGGSTGELFF
v_gene: TRBV11-2; j_gene: TRBJ2-1; abundance: many; CDR3aa: CASSAVRTSGSFGEQFF
v_gene: TRBV7-9; j_gene: TRBJ2-1; abundance: NA; CDR3aa: CASSLVVNEQFF
v_gene: TRBV28; j_gene: TRBJ1-2; abundance: few; CDR3aa: CASSNDRTVNYGYTF
v_gene: TRBV4-1; j_gene: TRBJ1-5; abundance: medium-sized; CDR3aa: CASSQDGRYTQPQHF
v_gene: TRBV6-1; j_gene: TRBJ1-2; abundance: many; CDR3aa: CASSPQGANYGYTF
v_gene: TRBV5-1; j_gene: TRBJ2-3; abundance: NA; CDR3aa: CASQPLGFGLQTDTQYF
v_gene: TRBV20-1; j_gene: TRBJ2-5; abundance: NA; CDR3aa: CSARERVTRTGNKETQYF
v_gene: TRBV11-1; j_gene: TRBJ2-2; abundance: many; CDR3aa: CASSPPGQLNTGELFF
v_gene: TRBV19; j_gene: TRBJ1-1; abundance: NA; CDR3aa: CASSRGDHTEAFF
v_gene: TRBV5-1; j_gene: TRBJ2-1; abundance: medium-sized; CDR3aa: CASSLAGSTYNEQFF
v_gene: TRBV4-1; j_gene: TRBJ1-4; abundance: once; CDR3aa: CASSHPQGVSNEKLFF
v_gene: TRBV20-1; j_gene: TRBJ2-3; abundance: NA; CDR3aa: CSARGRASTSTDTQYF
v_gene: TRBV28; j_gene: TRBJ1-5; abundance: few; CDR3aa: CASKAGGGGQPQHF
v_gene: TRBV2; j_gene: TRBJ2-7; abundance: NA; CDR3aa: CASSELAGEREQYF
v_gene: TRBV2; j_gene: TRBJ1-5; abundance: NA; CDR3aa: CASRRRGPGTALGQPQHF
v_gene: TRBV28; j_gene: TRBJ1-1; abundance: few; CDR3aa: CATFEGPGPGEAFF
v_gene: TRBV20-1; j_gene: TRBJ1-2; abundance: NA; CDR3aa: CSARPLVGYTF
v_gene: TRBV12-3/TRBV12-4; j_gene: TRBJ2-1; abundance: few; CDR3aa: CASSSGQTYYNEKFF
v_gene: TRBV7-9; j_gene: TRBJ1-2; abundance: few; CDR3aa: CASSYNPDSYGYTF
v_gene: TRBV7-9; j_gene: TRBJ2-1; abundance: medium-sized; CDR3aa: CASSPGRLAGGVGEQFF
v_gene: TRBV4-1; j_gene: TRBJ1-5; abundance: few; CDR3aa: CASSQVGGSNQPQHF
v_gene: TRBV19; j_gene: TRBJ2-6; abundance: many; CDR3aa: CASSTFISGANVLTF
v_gene: TRBV5-1; j_gene: TRBJ1-1; abundance: many; CDR3aa: CASSFDGTEAFF
v_gene: TRBV7-9; j_gene: TRBJ1-5; abundance: many; CDR3aa: CASSLGGGEPQHF
v_gene: TRBV28; j_gene: TRBJ1-2; abundance: NA; CDR3aa: CASSLWGVGGYTF
v_gene: TRBV7-9; j_gene: TRBJ2-7; abundance: many; CDR3aa: CASSRAAGSNEQYF
v_gene: TRBV4-2; j_gene: TRBJ1-5; abundance: once; CDR3aa: CASSRDTYQPQHF
v_gene: TRBV15; j_gene: TRBJ2-7; abundance: NA; CDR3aa: CATSNPGSHDYGQYF
v_gene: TRBV6-2/TRBV6-3; j_gene: TRBJ1-1; abundance: NA; CDR3aa: CASSYEGGEMNTEAFF
v_gene: TRBV20-1; j_gene: TRBJ1-5; abundance: many; CDR3aa: CSAPQAGVFGQPQHF
v_gene: TRBV5-1; j_gene: TRBJ1-1; abundance: NA; CDR3aa: CASSFIRGQGTPVTEAFF
v_gene: TRBV20-1; j_gene: TRBJ2-7; abundance: NA; CDR3aa: CSASMPSGQYEQYF
v_gene: TRBV4-2; j_gene: TRBJ2-1; abundance: many; CDR3aa: CASSQGQGRNYNEQFF
v_gene: TRBV6-1; j_gene: TRBJ1-6; abundance: few; CDR3aa: CASRGVTLMSSYNSPLHF